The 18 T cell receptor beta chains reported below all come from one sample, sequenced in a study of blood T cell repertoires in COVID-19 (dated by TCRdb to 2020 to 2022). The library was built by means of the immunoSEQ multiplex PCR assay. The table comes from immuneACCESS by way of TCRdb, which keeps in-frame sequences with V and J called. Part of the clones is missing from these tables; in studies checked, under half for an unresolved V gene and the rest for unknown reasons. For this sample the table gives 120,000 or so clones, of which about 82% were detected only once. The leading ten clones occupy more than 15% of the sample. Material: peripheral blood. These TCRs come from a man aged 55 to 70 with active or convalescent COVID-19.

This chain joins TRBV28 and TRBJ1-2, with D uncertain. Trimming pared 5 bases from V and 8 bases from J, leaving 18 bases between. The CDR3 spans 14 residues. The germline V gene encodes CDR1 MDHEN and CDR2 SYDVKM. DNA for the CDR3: TGTGCCAGCAGTGAAGGAATTTTAGGAGGCGGCTACACCTTC. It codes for CASSEGILGGGYTF.

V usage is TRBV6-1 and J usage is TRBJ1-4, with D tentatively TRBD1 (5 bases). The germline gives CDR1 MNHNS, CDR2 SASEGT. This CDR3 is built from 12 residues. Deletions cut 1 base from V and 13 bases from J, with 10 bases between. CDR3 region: CASSEGGGGLFF. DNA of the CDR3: TGTGCCAGCAGTGAAGGGGGGGGTGGACTGTTTTTT.

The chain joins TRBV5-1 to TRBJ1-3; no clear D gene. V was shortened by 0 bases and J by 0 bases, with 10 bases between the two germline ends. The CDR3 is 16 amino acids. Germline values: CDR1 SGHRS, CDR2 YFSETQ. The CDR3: CASSLELGSSGNTIYF. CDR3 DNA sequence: TGCGCCAGCAGCTTGGAATTGGGCAGCTCTGGAAACACCATATATTTT.

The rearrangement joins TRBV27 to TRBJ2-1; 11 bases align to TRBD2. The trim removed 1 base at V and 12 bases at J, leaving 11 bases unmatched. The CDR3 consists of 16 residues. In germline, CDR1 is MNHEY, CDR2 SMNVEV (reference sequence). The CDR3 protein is CASSLWSSGRAGRQFF. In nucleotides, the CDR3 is TGTGCCAGCAGTTTATGGAGTAGCGGGAGGGCCGGGCGGCAGTTCTTC.

The CDR3 DNA reads TGTGCCAGCTCACCTGGGGGCGACCTCTCCTACGAGCAGTACTTC. Amino acids: CASSPGGDLSYEQYF. This chain joins TRBV18 and TRBJ2-7; possibly TRBD1 for D (6 bases). The CDR3 has 15 amino acids. Germline lookup yields CDR1 KGHSH and CDR2 LQKENI. V lost 3 bases and J lost 0, with 12 bases in between.

The CDR3 here is CASTRRAGSYEQYF. CDR3 coding DNA: TGTGCCAGCACCCGAAGGGCAGGGTCGTACGAGCAGTACTTC. The chain joins TRBV2 to TRBJ2-7, with a tentative D call TRBD1 (5 bases). CDR1 SNHLY and CDR2 FYNNEI come from the germline V gene. Between the trimmed V and J ends, which lost 7 bases and 4 bases, there was a span of 17 bases. CDR3 length equals 14 residues.

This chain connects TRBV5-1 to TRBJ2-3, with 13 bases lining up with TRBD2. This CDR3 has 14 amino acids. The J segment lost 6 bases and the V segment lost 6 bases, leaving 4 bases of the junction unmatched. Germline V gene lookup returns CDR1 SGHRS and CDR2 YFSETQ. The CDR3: CASIGLAGEDTQYF. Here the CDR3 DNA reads TGCGCCAGCATAGGACTAGCGGGAGAGGATACGCAGTATTTT.

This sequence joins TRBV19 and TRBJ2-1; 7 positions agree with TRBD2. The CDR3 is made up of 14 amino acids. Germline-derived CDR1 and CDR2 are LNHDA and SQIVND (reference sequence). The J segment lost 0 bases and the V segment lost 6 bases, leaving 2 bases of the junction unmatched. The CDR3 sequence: CASRRESSYNEQFF. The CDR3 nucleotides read TGTGCCAGTAGGCGGGAGAGCTCCTACAATGAGCAGTTCTTC.

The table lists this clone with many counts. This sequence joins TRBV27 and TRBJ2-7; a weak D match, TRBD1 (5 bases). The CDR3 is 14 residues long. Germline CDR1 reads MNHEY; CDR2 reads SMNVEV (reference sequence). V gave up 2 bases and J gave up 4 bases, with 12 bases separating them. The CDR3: CASSLRGLVYEQYF. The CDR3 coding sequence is TGTGCCAGCAGTTTAAGGGGCCTAGTTTACGAGCAGTACTTC.

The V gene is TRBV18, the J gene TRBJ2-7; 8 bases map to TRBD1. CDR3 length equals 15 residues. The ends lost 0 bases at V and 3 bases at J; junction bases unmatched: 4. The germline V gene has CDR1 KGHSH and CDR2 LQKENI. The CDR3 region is CASSPPFDRGYEQYF. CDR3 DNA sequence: TGTGCCAGCTCACCACCGTTCGACAGGGGCTACGAGCAGTACTTC.

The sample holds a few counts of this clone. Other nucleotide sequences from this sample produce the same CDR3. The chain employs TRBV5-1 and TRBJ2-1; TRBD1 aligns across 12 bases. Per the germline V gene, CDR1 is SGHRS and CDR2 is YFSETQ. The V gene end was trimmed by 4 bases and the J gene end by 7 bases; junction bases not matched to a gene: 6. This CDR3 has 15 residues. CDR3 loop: CASSAGQGARNEQFF. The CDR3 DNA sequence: TGCGCCAGCAGCGCGGGACAGGGGGCGCGGAATGAGCAGTTCTTC.

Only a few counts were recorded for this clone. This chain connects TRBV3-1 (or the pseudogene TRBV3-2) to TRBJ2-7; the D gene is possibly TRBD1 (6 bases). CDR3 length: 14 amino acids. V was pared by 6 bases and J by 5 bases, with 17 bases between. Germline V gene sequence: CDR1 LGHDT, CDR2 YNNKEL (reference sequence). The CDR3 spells CASSIRQDFHEQYF. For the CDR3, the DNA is TGTGCCAGCAGTATCCGACAGGATTTCCACGAGCAGTACTTC.

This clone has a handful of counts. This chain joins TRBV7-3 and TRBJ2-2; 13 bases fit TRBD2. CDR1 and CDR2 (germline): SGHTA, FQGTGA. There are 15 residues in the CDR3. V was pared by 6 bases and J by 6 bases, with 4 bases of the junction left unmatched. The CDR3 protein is CASSRTSGSSGELFF. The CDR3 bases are TGTGCCAGCAGTCGGACTAGCGGGAGCTCCGGGGAGCTGTTTTTT.

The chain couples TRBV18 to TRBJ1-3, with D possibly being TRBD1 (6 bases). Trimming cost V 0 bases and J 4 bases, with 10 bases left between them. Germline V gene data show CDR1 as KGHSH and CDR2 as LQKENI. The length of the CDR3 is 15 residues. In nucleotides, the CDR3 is TGTGCCAGCTCACCACCTATGGGGGCCGGAAACACCATATATTTT. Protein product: CASSPPMGAGNTIYF.

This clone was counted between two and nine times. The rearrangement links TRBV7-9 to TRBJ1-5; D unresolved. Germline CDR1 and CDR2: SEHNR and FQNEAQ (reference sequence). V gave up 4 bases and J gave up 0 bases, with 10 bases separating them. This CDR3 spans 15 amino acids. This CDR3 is CASSSRGNSNQPQHF. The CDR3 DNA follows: TGTGCCAGCAGCTCCCGGGGTAATAGCAATCAGCCCCAGCATTTT.

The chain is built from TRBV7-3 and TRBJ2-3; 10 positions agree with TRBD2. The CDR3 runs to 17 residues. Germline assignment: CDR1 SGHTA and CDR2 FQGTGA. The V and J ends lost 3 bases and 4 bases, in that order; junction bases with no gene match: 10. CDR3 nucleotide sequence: TGTGCCAGCAGCTTTAACCTAGCGGGAGTGGGTGCAGATACGCAGTATTTT. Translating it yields CASSFNLAGVGADTQYF.

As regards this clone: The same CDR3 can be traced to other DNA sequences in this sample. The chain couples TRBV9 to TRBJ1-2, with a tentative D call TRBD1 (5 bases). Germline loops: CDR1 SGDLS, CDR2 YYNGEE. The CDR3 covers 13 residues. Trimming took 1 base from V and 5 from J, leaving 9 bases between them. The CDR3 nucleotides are TGTGCCAGCAGCGTAAGGCAGGGTTATGGCTACACCTTC. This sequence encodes CASSVRQGYGYTF. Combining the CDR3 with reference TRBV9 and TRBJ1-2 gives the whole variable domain DSGVTQTPKHLITATGQRVTLRCSPRSGDLSVYWYQQSLDQGLQFLIQYYNGEERAKGNILERFSAQQFPDLHSELNLSSLELGDSALYFCASSVRQGYGYTFGSGTRLTVV.

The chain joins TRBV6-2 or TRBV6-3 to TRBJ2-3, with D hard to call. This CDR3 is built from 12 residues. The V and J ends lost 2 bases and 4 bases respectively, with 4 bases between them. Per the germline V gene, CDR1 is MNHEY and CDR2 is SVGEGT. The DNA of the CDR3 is TGTGCCAGCAGTTACCGTCCAGATACGCAGTATTTT. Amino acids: CASSYRPDTQYF.